This T cell receptor beta chain is from a study of CD8 T cells in Susac syndrome. Findings and caveats of the study: The CD4+ T cell repertoire of patients with Susac syndrome showed no detectable clonal expansion.

As concerns this clonotype: Antigen unknown.

Random hexamers were used to reverse transcribe the RNA input (roughly 0.5 to 1 ug). One entry per CDR3 protein results from TCRdb running MiXCR on the immunoSEQ multiplex PCR reads. This sample has under 300,000 distinct CDR3 sequences, with 95% to 97% found just once. V lost 0 bases to trimming and J lost 9 bases, with 13 bases between them. The CDR3 has 13 residues. The germline V gene encodes CDR1 SQVTM and CDR2 ANQGSEA. The source of this sequence is a human donor with Susac syndrome. J is TRBJ2-3 and V is TRBV29-1, with D maybe TRBD2 (5 bases). Sequenced: CD4+ T cells from PBMCs. In nucleotides, the CDR3 is TGCAGCGTTGAAGATCGGGGTAAGGTAACGCAGTATTTT. This codes for CSVEDRGKVTQYF.